The present T cell receptor beta chain was sequenced within a study of blood T cell repertoires in COVID-19. Original processing methods: Amplified reference gene primers provided the basis for estimating nucleated cell counts. Data came from immunoSEQ multiplex PCR; TCRdb stores just in-frame clones and leaves some out. Clone size and V and J calls were adopted from that table, with D and trimming inferred from the DNA. The data hold fewer than 300,000 clones, with around 89% observed a single time. Seattle's cohort entered during active infection and was followed longitudinally. This clonotype was sampled from a woman aged 45-65 years with COVID-19, enrolled during active disease. The specimen sequenced was peripheral blood.

The CDR3 nucleotides are TGTGCCAGCAGCTCCCGGGTCCTAACTCTGGATACGCAGTATTTT. Encoded protein: CASSSRVLTLDTQYF. The rearrangement links TRBV7-8 to TRBJ2-3; D is unresolved. Per the germline V gene, CDR1 is SGHVS and CDR2 is FQNEAQ. The CDR3 covers 15 residues. V dropped 4 bases and J dropped 6 bases, with 17 bases sitting between them.